Following are 14 T cell receptor beta chains from one sample sequenced in a study of blood T cell repertoires in COVID-19. Clones were read by immunoSEQ multiplex PCR, and TCRdb kept only the in-frame ones, dropping some. The table shows approximately 110,000 clones, with approximately 80% occurring only once. Input material: peripheral blood. These receptors were obtained from a woman in her sixties or seventies with acute or convalescent COVID-19.

This clone was seen a few times. The rearrangement links TRBV9 to TRBJ2-2; D not certain. CDR1 is SGDLS and CDR2 is YYNGEE in the germline V gene. The CDR3 totals 11 residues. Trimming stripped 2 bases from V and 7 bases from J, with 3 bases between. The CDR3 region is CASSVNGELFF. The CDR3 nucleotides are TGTGCCAGCAGCGTTAACGGGGAGCTGTTTTTT.

This chain links TRBV7-9 with TRBJ2-7, with D possibly matching TRBD2 (5 bases). The V gene's germline CDR1 is SEHNR and CDR2 FQNEAQ (reference sequence). CDR3 length: 15 residues. Between the trimmed V and J ends, which lost 1 base and 6 bases, there was a span of 16 bases. The CDR3 coding sequence is TGTGCCAGCAGCTTAGTAGGGCCGCCAGGAGGCGAGCAGTACTTC. It is translated as CASSLVGPPGGEQYF. Combining the CDR3 with reference TRBV7-9 and TRBJ2-7 gives the whole variable domain DTGVSQNPRHKITKRGQNVTFRCDPISEHNRLYWYRQTLGQGPEFLTYFQNEAQLEKSRLLSDRFSAERPKGSFSTLEIQRTEQGDSAMYLCASSLVGPPGGEQYFGPGTRLTVT.

The chain couples TRBV5-8 to TRBJ1-1, with a weak D call TRBD1 (5 bases). Germline CDR1 reads SGHTS; CDR2 reads YDEGEE. With 0 bases removed from V and 3 bases from J, the gap between germline ends came to 9 bases. This CDR3 contains 14 residues. CDR3 loop: CASSLGRGYTEAFF. The DNA for the CDR3 is TGTGCCAGCAGCTTGGGAAGGGGTTACACTGAAGCTTTCTTT.

This chain links TRBV6-5 with TRBJ2-1; D is perhaps TRBD2 (6 bases). Germline CDR1 reads MNHEY; CDR2 reads SVGAGI. The CDR3 is 13 amino acids. The ends were cut back, 7 bases at V and 1 base at J, with 8 bases in the middle. The CDR3 DNA reads as TGTGCCAGCAAGCTAGCGTCCTACAATGAGCAGTTCTTC. Translated: CASKLASYNEQFF.

The chain joins TRBV5-1 to TRBJ2-2, with 8 bases identical to TRBD1. This CDR3 spans 14 amino acids. The trim removed 6 bases at V and 0 bases at J, leaving 1 base unmatched. In germline, CDR1 is SGHRS, CDR2 YFSETQ. CDR3 nucleotide sequence: TGCGCCAGCACAGGGGGCCCGAACACCGGGGAGCTGTTTTTT. It specifies CASTGGPNTGELFF.

The table lists this clone with a count of one. The chain couples TRBV5-5 to TRBJ1-2; perhaps TRBD1 as D (5 bases). There are 15 residues in the CDR3. Trimming removed 0 bases from V and 4 bases from J, with 13 bases in between. Germline assignment: CDR1 SGHKS and CDR2 YYEKEE (reference sequence). Here the CDR3 reads CASSLGQPASYGYTF. DNA for the CDR3: TGTGCCAGCAGCTTGGGACAGCCAGCCTCCTATGGCTACACCTTC.

In this sample, this clone turned up a few times. The CDR3 here is CASRFRGQIYEQYF. DNA for the CDR3: TGTGCCAGCAGGTTTAGGGGACAGATCTACGAGCAGTACTTC. The chain joins TRBV28 to TRBJ2-7; 7 bases are a match to TRBD1. The CDR3 has 14 residues. V was clipped by 6 bases and J by 3 bases; unmatched bases: 8. The germline gives CDR1 MDHEN, CDR2 SYDVKM.

V and J are TRBV7-3 and TRBJ2-1; 8 bases agree with TRBD1. CDR1 is SGHTA and CDR2 is FQGTGA in the germline V gene. The junction had 7 bases not matched to a gene; V was cut back by 5 bases and J by 4 bases. CDR3 length: 15 residues. The DNA of the CDR3 is TGTGCCAGCAGCCGGGACAGGACGACTTACAATGAGCAGTTCTTC. This gives the protein CASSRDRTTYNEQFF.

This chain uses TRBV5-1 with TRBJ1-1, with TRBD1 matching 9 bases. The CDR3 runs to 15 residues. After removal of 0 bases from V and 1 base from J, the junction contained 1 base not matched to a gene. Germline CDR1 and CDR2: SGHRS and YFSETQ. The DNA of the CDR3 is TGCGCCAGCAGCTTGGACAGGGGGCAGAACACTGAAGCTTTCTTT. Translating gives CASSLDRGQNTEAFF.

The genes are TRBV5-1 and TRBJ2-2, with 12 nucleotides matching TRBD1. V was pared by 2 bases and J by 0 bases, with 2 bases of the junction left unmatched. The CDR3 spans 17 residues. In germline, CDR1 is SGHRS, CDR2 YFSETQ. DNA for the CDR3: TGCGCCAGCAGCTTTGGGGACAGGGGGCCGAACACCGGGGAGCTGTTTTTT. Its translation: CASSFGDRGPNTGELFF.

The chain couples TRBV28 to TRBJ1-1; no definite D call. The ends were cut back, 3 bases at V and 3 bases at J, with 5 bases in the middle. The length of the CDR3 is 12 residues. Germline CDR1 reads MDHEN; CDR2 reads SYDVKM. CDR3 loop: CASSLSYTEAFF. DNA for the CDR3: TGTGCCAGCAGTTTGTCTTACACTGAAGCTTTCTTT.

The chain links TRBV6-2 or TRBV6-3 to TRBJ2-1, with 9 bases fitting TRBD1. This CDR3 has 12 residues. CDR1 and CDR2 from the germline V gene are MNHEY and SVGEGT. J lost 16 bases, V lost 5 bases, and 9 bases had no gene match. For the CDR3, the DNA is TGTGCCAGCAGTCGCACCGGGACAGGGATATTCTTC. It codes for CASSRTGTGIFF.

The J gene is TRBJ2-7, the V gene TRBV5-1; the D gene is possibly TRBD1 (6 bases). CDR1 is SGHRS and CDR2 is YFSETQ in the germline V gene. This CDR3 is 15 amino acids long. Between the trimmed V and J ends, which lost 4 bases and 1 base, there was a span of 15 bases. The CDR3 sequence is CASSPVRDTSYEQYF. The CDR3 DNA sequence: TGCGCCAGCAGCCCCGTTCGGGACACTTCCTACGAGCAGTACTTC. Complete variable domain (other parts from reference TRBV5-1 and TRBJ2-7): KAGVTQTPRYLIKTRGQQVTLSCSPISGHRSVSWYQQTPGQGLQFLFEYFSETQRNKGNFPGRFSGRQFSNSRSEMNVSTLELGDSALYLCASSPVRDTSYEQYFGPGTRLTVT.

The chain employs TRBV6-5 and TRBJ2-2, with D possibly being TRBD2 (6 bases). V was shortened by 7 bases and J by 7 bases, with 16 bases between the two germline ends. This CDR3 has 14 residues. CDR1 is MNHEY and CDR2 is SVGAGI in the germline V gene. DNA for the CDR3: TGTGCCAGCACCGTAACGGGAGAGGTCGGGGAGCTGTTTTTT. Its translation is CASTVTGEVGELFF.